This T cell receptor beta chain derives from a study of CD8+ T cells in alopecia areata. The overall study: Oral tofacitinib (5 to 10 mg twice daily) was administered to treated patients.

From germline, CDR1 is SGHAT and CDR2 FQNNGV. This CDR3 has 14 amino acids. The ends were cut back, 6 bases at V and 3 bases at J, with 15 bases in the middle. RNA, once extracted, was reverse transcribed into cDNA for use as the sequencing template. Here immunoSEQ multiplex PCR was the method, and the copy in TCRdb shows in-frame clones only, minus some. Of more than 130,000 clones in the sample, approximately 85% are singletons; the top ten hold just under 25%. Treatment: oral pan-JAK inhibitor, 5-10 mg twice daily. Sequenced material: CD8+ T cells sorted from blood, taken at week 4, from a patient treated with tofacitinib. This sequence originates from a human donor with alopecia areata. The genes are TRBV11-2 and TRBJ2-7; the D gene could be TRBD1 or TRBD2 (5 bases each). CDR3 loop: CASSSTRDGYEQYF. The CDR3 DNA reads as TGTGCCAGCAGTTCCACCCGGGACGGCTACGAGCAGTACTTC.